The rows below give T cell receptor beta chains drawn from one sample of a study of blood T cells in healthy people across ages. MiXCR was run by TCRdb on the 5' RACE reads, yielding one entry per CDR3 protein. There are about a million distinct CDR3 sequences in the sample; 35% to 45% occur only once, and around 13% lies in the top ten. Sequencing input: blood. These receptors originate from a man between 18 and 35 years old in good health. Both conserved end residues are part of each CDR3. D genes are given only for firm matches. Not all rows give a size; the values are once, few, many and, for expanded clones, a class.

size | D | J | V | DNA | CDR3
- | TRBD1 | TRBJ1-4 | TRBV12-3/TRBV12-4 | TGTGCCAGCAGCACAGGGGCGGCTAATGAAAAACTGTTTTTT | CASSTGAANEKLFF
- | - | TRBJ1-1 | TRBV29-1 | TGCAGCGTTGGTCGGGACGGTCTGAACACTGAAGCTTTCTTT | CSVGRDGLNTEAFF
- | TRBD2 | TRBJ2-3 | TRBV5-1 | TGCGCCAGCGGGACTAGCCTTTCTCCAGATACGCAGTATTTT | CASGTSLSPDTQYF
few | - | TRBJ2-3 | TRBV5-1 | TGCGCCAGCAGCACCCCGGGGGCAGATACGCAGTATTTT | CASSTPGADTQYF
few | - | TRBJ1-5 | TRBV3-1 | TGTGCCAGCAGCCAAGAGGCGTGGGGGAATCAGCCCCAGCATTTT | CASSQEAWGNQPQHF
- | - | TRBJ1-1 | TRBV12-3/TRBV12-4 | TGTGCCAGCAGTTTATTTGTTAGGGGAGGGGACACTGAAGCTTTCTTT | CASSLFVRGGDTEAFF
- | - | TRBJ2-7 | TRBV29-1 | TGCAGCGTTGAAGAAGGTGGGAGAGCTTGGCCCACTCAGTACTTC | CSVEEGGRAWPTQYF
- | TRBD2 | TRBJ2-5 | TRBV3-1 | TGTGCCAGCAGCCACCTTAGCGGGGGCTCCCAAGAGACCCAGTACTTC | CASSHLSGGSQETQYF
- | - | TRBJ2-7 | TRBV7-2 | TGTGCCAGCGGGTTGAGTCGGGGTTGGAACAATGAGCAGTACTTC | CASGLSRGWNNEQYF
- | - | TRBJ2-1 | TRBV29-1 | TGCGGGGGGACAGCCTACAATGAGCAGTTCTTC | CGGTAYNEQFF
- | TRBD1 | TRBJ2-3 | TRBV3-1 | TGTGCCAGCAGCCAAGCCGGACAGGTTAGGACAGATACGCAGTATTTT | CASSQAGQVRTDTQYF
few | - | TRBJ1-6 | TRBV4-2 | TGTGCCAGCAGCCAAGATGGGGACCGACAGCCTATTCCCTATAATTCACCCCTCCACTTT | CASSQDGDRQPIPYNSPLHF
few | TRBD1 | TRBJ2-7 | TRBV12-3/TRBV12-4 | TGTGCCAGCCAACAGGGGGGACGGATCTACGAGCAGTACTTC | CASQQGGRIYEQYF
- | - | TRBJ2-2 | TRBV12-3/TRBV12-4 | TGTGCCAGCAGAAAGACTAGTCTGTCGGGGGAGCTGTTTTTT | CASRKTSLSGELFF
once | - | TRBJ2-6 | TRBV6-5 | TGTGCCAGCAGTCCCCGTTTCTCTGGGACCAACGTCCTGACTTTC | CASSPRFSGTNVLTF
- | TRBD1 | TRBJ2-3 | TRBV20-1 | TGCAGTGCGTCTGAAACAGGGGGCGGCGATACGCAGTATTTT | CSASETGGGDTQYF
- | - | TRBJ1-2 | TRBV29-1 | TGCAGCGCCCGACAGTCAGCTAACTATGGCTACACCTTC | CSARQSANYGYTF
- | - | TRBJ1-1 | TRBV7-9 | TGTGCCAGCAGCTTGGGGGTGAAGACTGAAGCTTTCTTT | CASSLGVKTEAFF
- | TRBD1 | TRBJ1-2 | TRBV29-1 | TGCAGCGTTCGGACAGGGCTTACGTATGGCTACACTTTC | CSVRTGLTYGYTF
few | - | TRBJ2-5 | TRBV12-3/TRBV12-4 | TGTGCCAGCGTTCTTCAGGGCCAAGAGACCCAGTACTTC | CASVLQGQETQYF
- | TRBD2 | TRBJ2-1 | TRBV29-1 | TGCAGCGCCCGAGTTCGAGCTAGCGGGGGGGTCTCCTACAATGAGCAGTTCTTC | CSARVRASGGVSYNEQFF
few | - | TRBJ1-5 | TRBV5-1 | TGCGCCAGCAGCTTGGAGTCAGGTTGGGGTCAGCCCCAGCATTTT | CASSLESGWGQPQHF
- | TRBD1 | TRBJ2-7 | TRBV10-3 | TGTGCCTCAGGGGGACAGGGGTCCCACGAGCAGTACTTC | CASGGQGSHEQYF
- | - | TRBJ1-5 | TRBV6-5 | TGTGCCAGCAGTTACGACGGGATCGGTCAGCCCCAGCATTTT | CASSYDGIGQPQHF
few | - | TRBJ2-7 | TRBV7-2 | TGTGCCAGCAGCTTAGCGGATACCTACGAGCAGTACTTC | CASSLADTYEQYF
few | TRBD1 | TRBJ1-5 | TRBV20-1 | TGCAGTGCTGACCACAGGGGACAGCCCCAGCATTTT | CSADHRGQPQHF
few | - | TRBJ2-1 | TRBV9 | TGTGCCAGCAGCGTCGGGGGCCAGAACTACAATGAGCAGTTCTTC | CASSVGGQNYNEQFF
- | - | TRBJ1-1 | TRBV20-1 | TGCAGTGCCGAGATACGGAACACTGAAGCTTTCTTT | CSAEIRNTEAFF
few | TRBD1 | TRBJ2-1 | TRBV29-1 | TGCAGCGTTGCGGTAGGGGGCACCTACAATGAGCAGTTCTTC | CSVAVGGTYNEQFF
- | - | TRBJ2-7 | TRBV10-3 | TGTGCCATCGGGGAACAGGGAATTTCCGAGCAGTACTTC | CAIGEQGISEQYF
- | - | TRBJ1-1 | TRBV20-1 | TGCAGTGCTGGAGTATACAGGTCCATGAACACTGAAGCTTTCTTT | CSAGVYRSMNTEAFF
- | - | TRBJ2-2 | TRBV4-1 | TGCGCCAGCAGCCAAGACCATAAGGTGGGACTCACCGGGGAGCTGTTTTTT | CASSQDHKVGLTGELFF
- | - | TRBJ1-1 | TRBV6-6 | TGTGCCAGCAGTTACTCATGGGGGGTGAACACTGAAGCTTTCTTT | CASSYSWGVNTEAFF
- | - | TRBJ2-2 | TRBV4-3 | TGCGCCAGCAGCCAAGAACCGGGGGGCTCCACCGGGGAGCTGTTTTTT | CASSQEPGGSTGELFF
- | - | TRBJ2-5 | TRBV12-3/TRBV12-4 | TGTGCCAGCAGTTACTCGGGGCCCCTGGGGGAGACCCAGTACTTC | CASSYSGPLGETQYF
few | - | TRBJ1-1 | TRBV5-6 | TGTGCCAGCAGCTTGGCCAGGGTTGGTTGGTTTTCTGAAGCTTTCTTT | CASSLARVGWFSEAFF
- | - | TRBJ1-2 | TRBV7-3 | TGTGCCAGCAGCTTAAATTCCGGGACCCCTAATGGCTACACCTTC | CASSLNSGTPNGYTF
few | - | TRBJ2-3 | TRBV11-2 | TGTGCCAGCAGCTTAGAGTCAGGGGGGCGGTATTTT | CASSLESGGRYF
many | - | TRBJ2-3 | TRBV10-3 | TGTGCCACCGCTAGGTCCCGCGAGCTAGATACGCAGTATTTT | CATARSRELDTQYF
- | - | TRBJ1-1 | TRBV14 | TGTGCCAGCAGCCAAGGGGCAGGCATGAACACTGAAGCTTTCTTT | CASSQGAGMNTEAFF
- | - | TRBJ2-3 | TRBV4-1 | TGCGCCAGCAGCCAAATACTTGCCACAGATACGCAGTATTTT | CASSQILATDTQYF
few | - | TRBJ2-7 | TRBV12-5 | TGTGCTAGTGGTTTGGCCGAGGCCGGCGAGCAGTACTTC | CASGLAEAGEQYF
- | - | TRBJ2-7 | TRBV14 | TGTGCCAGCTGCCAGCCTTCCTACGAGCAGTACTTC | CASCQPSYEQYF